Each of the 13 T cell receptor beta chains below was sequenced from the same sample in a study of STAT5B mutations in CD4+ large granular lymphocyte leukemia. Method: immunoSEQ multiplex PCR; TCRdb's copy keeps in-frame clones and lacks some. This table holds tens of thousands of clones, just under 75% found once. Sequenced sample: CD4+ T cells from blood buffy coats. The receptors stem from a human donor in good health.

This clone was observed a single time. CDR3 DNA sequence: TGTGCCAGCAGCGGGACAGGGGGCCTCGGGGAGCTGTTTTTT. Its translation is CASSGTGGLGELFF. The chain employs TRBV28 and TRBJ2-2; 12 nucleotides line up with TRBD1. This CDR3 region has 14 residues. Germline CDR1 is MDHEN and CDR2 is SYDVKM. Trimming took 6 bases from V and 7 from J; bases not matched to a gene: 3.

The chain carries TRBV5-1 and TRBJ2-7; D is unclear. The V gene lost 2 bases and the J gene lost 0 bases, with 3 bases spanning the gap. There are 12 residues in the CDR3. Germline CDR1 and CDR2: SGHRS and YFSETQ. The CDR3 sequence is CASSLSSYEQYF. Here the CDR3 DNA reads TGCGCCAGCAGCTTAAGCTCCTACGAGCAGTACTTC.

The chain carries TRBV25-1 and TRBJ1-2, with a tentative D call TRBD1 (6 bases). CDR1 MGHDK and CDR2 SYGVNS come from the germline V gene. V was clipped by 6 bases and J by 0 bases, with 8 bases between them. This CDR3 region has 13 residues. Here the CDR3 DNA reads TGTGCCAGCAGGGACAGAGCTAACTATGGCTACACCTTC. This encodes CASRDRANYGYTF.

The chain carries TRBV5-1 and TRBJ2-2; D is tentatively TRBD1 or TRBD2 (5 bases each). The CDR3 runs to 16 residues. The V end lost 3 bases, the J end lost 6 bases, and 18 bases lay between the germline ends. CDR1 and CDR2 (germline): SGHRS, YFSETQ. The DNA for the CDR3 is TGCGCCAGCAGCTACACGGGACCCACGGAGGCCGGGGAGCTGTTTTTT. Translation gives CASSYTGPTEAGELFF.

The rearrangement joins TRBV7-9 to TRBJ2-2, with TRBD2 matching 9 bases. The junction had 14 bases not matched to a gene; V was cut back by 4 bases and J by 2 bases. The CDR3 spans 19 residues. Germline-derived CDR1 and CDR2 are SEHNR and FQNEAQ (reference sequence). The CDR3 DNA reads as TGTGCCAGCAGCTACCCGACTAGCGGAACTACCCGAAACACCGGGGAGCTGTTTTTT. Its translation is CASSYPTSGTTRNTGELFF. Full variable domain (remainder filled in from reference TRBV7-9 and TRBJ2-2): DTGVSQNPRHKITKRGQNVTFRCDPISEHNRLYWYRQTLGQGPEFLTYFQNEAQLEKSRLLSDRFSAERPKGSFSTLEIQRTEQGDSAMYLCASSYPTSGTTRNTGELFFGEGSRLTVL.

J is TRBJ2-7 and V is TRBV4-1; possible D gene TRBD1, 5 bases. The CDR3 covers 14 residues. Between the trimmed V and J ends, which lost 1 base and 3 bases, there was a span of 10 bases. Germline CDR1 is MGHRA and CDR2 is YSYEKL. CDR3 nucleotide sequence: TGCGCCAGCAGCCAAGGACAGAGAAACTACGAGCAGTACTTC. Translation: CASSQGQRNYEQYF.

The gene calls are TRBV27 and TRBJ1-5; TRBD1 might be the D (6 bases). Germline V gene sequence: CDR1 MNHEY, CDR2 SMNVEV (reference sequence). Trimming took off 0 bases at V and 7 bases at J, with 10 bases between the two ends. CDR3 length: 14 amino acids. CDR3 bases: TGTGCCAGCAGTTTATCGTGGGACAACCAGCCCCAGCATTTT. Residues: CASSLSWDNQPQHF.

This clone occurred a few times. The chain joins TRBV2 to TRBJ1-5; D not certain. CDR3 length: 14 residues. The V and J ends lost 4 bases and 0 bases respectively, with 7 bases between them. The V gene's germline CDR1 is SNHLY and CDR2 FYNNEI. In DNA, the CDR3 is TGTGCCAGCAGTGTAGGCAATAGCAATCAGCCCCAGCATTTT. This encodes CASSVGNSNQPQHF.

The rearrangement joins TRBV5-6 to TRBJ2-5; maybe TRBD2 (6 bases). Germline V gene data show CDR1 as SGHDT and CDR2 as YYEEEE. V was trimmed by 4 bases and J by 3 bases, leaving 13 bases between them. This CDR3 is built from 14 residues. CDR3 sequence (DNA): TGTGCCAGCAGCCCAGCGGGTATTAAAGAGACCCAGTACTTC. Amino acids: CASSPAGIKETQYF.

The CDR3 bases are TGTGCCAGCAGTCCATATGGGACAGGTTCAATATTGAACACTGAAGCTTTCTTT. It encodes CASSPYGTGSILNTEAFF. This sequence joins TRBV7-8 and TRBJ1-1; 8 bases match TRBD1. The CDR3 has 18 residues. Germline assignment: CDR1 SGHVS and CDR2 FQNEAQ. V shed 6 bases and J 0 bases; nucleotides not matched to a gene: 15.

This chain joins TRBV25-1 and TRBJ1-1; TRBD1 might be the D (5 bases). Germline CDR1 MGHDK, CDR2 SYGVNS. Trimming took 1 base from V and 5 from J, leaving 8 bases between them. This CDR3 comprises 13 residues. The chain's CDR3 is CASSEWGRTEAFF. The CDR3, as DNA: TGTGCCAGCAGTGAATGGGGGAGAACTGAAGCTTTCTTT.

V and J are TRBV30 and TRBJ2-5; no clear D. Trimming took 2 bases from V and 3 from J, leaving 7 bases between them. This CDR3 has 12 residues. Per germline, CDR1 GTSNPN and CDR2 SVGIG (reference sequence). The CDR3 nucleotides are TGTGCCTGGAGTACTATGGAAGAGACCCAGTACTTC. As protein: CAWSTMEETQYF.

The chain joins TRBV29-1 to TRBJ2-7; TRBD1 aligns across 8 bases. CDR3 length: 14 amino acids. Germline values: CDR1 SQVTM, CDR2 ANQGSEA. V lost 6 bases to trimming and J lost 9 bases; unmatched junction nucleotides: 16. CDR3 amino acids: CSVGGQDDIGGQYF. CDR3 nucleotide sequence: TGCAGCGTGGGGGGACAGGACGACATTGGGGGGCAGTACTTC.